These 27 T cell receptor beta chains share one sample of origin, sequenced in a study of T cells in Graves' hyperthyroidism and ophthalmopathy. TCR beta CDR3 regions were amplified from RNA transcripts. Using the HTBI primer set, a first-round RT-PCR was run on the TCR CDR3. TCRdb analysed the multiplex PCR reads with MiXCR anew, one entry per CDR3 protein. Counted here are roughly 500,000 distinct CDR3 sequences, approximately 48% occurring once; the ten biggest clones make up 44%. Sequenced material: peripheral blood or thyroid tissue (not recorded which). The receptors were gathered from an adult woman with Graves' disease, either hyperthyroidism or ophthalmopathy (not recorded which).

This clonotype came up a few times. The chain combines TRBV6-2 or TRBV6-3 with TRBJ2-5, with TRBD1 identical over 11 bases. This CDR3 comprises 14 residues. V dropped 8 bases and J dropped 0; count of bases not matched to a gene: 2. Germline V gene data show CDR1 as MNHEY and CDR2 as SVGEGT. Written as DNA, the CDR3 is TGTGCCAGCGGGACAGGGGGATACCAAGAGACCCAGTACTTC. Residues: CASGTGGYQETQYF.

The CDR3 DNA reads as TGTGCCAGCAGCGGACAGGGGGTCGGTGAAAAACTGTTTTTT. It translates to CASSGQGVGEKLFF. The chain is built from TRBV5-4 and TRBJ1-4, with 10 bases aligning to TRBD1. The junction had 4 bases not matched to a gene; V was cut back by 4 bases and J by 7 bases. From germline, CDR1 is SGHNT and CDR2 YYREEE (reference sequence). The CDR3 totals 14 residues.

This chain joins TRBV29-1 and TRBJ2-7; 10 bases are a match to TRBD1. V was clipped by 8 bases and J by 4 bases; unmatched bases: 8. The CDR3 loop spans 13 amino acids. The V gene's germline CDR1 is SQVTM and CDR2 ANQGSEA. CDR3 bases: TGCAGCCGGATAGGGACAGGGGTTTACGAGCAGTACTTC. It translates to CSRIGTGVYEQYF.

The V gene is TRBV10-2, the J gene TRBJ1-2; 9 nucleotides line up with TRBD1. Losses at the gene ends were 3 bases for V and 7 bases for J; bases not matched to a gene: 6. CDR1 is WSHSY and CDR2 is SAAADI in the germline V gene. The CDR3 loop spans 14 amino acids. The chain's CDR3 is CASSDHGQGFGYTF. The CDR3 bases are TGCGCCAGCAGTGACCACGGACAGGGGTTTGGCTACACCTTC.

This clonotype was observed many times. In DNA, the CDR3 is TGCAGTGCTAGAGTTCTGAGCAATCAGCCCCAGCATTTT. This sequence encodes CSARVLSNQPQHF. The chain carries TRBV20-1 and TRBJ1-5; no clear D gene. CDR1 is DFQATT and CDR2 is SNEGSKA in the germline V gene (reference sequence). The CDR3 consists of 13 residues. V lost 1 base and J lost 1, with 5 bases in between.

The rearrangement joins TRBV7-8 to TRBJ2-2; D unclear. The germline CDR1 and CDR2 sequences are SGHVS and FQNEAQ. Trimming pared 4 bases from V and 5 bases from J, leaving 8 bases between. CDR3 size: 13 residues. The CDR3 sequence: CASSSYGTGELFF. CDR3 DNA sequence: TGTGCCAGCAGCTCGTACGGGACCGGGGAGCTGTTTTTT.

The chain carries TRBV14 and TRBJ2-5; 7 bases map to TRBD2. This CDR3 spans 15 amino acids. J lost 5 bases, V lost 3 bases, and 9 bases had no gene match. In germline, CDR1 is SGHDN, CDR2 FVKESK. The CDR3, as DNA: TGTGCCAGCAGCCACGGATGGCGGGAGTGGGAGACCCAGTACTTC. Protein: CASSHGWREWETQYF.

The V call is TRBV7-3, the J call TRBJ1-5; a weak D match, TRBD1 (6 bases). V lost 1 base and J lost 3, with 13 bases in between. The CDR3 has 16 amino acids. Per germline, CDR1 SGHTA and CDR2 FQGTGA. CDR3 DNA sequence: TGTGCCAGCAGCTTAATGGACAGTATGGCCAATCAGCCCCAGCATTTT. Amino acid sequence: CASSLMDSMANQPQHF. Full variable domain (rest looked up from reference TRBV7-3 and TRBJ1-5): GAGVSQTPSNKVTEKGKYVELRCDPISGHTALYWYRQSLGQGPEFLIYFQGTGAADDSGLPNDRFFAVRPEGSVSTLKIQRTERGDSAVYLCASSLMDSMANQPQHFGDGTRLSIL.

The table lists this clonotype with many counts. The genes are TRBV20-1 and TRBJ1-1; TRBD1 might be the D (5 bases). The germline CDR1 and CDR2 sequences are DFQATT and SNEGSKA (reference sequence). V lost 4 bases and J 1 base, leaving 16 bases between the germline ends. The CDR3 has 15 residues. The DNA of the CDR3 is TGCAGTGCTACCGGGGCGCGCGGGGGGAACACTGAAGCTTTCTTT. Protein: CSATGARGGNTEAFF.

The rearrangement uses TRBV5-1 and TRBJ1-1; D gene uncertain. The germline CDR1 and CDR2 sequences are SGHRS and YFSETQ. The CDR3 has 12 amino acids. The V and J ends lost 5 bases and 9 bases respectively, with 14 bases between them. The chain's CDR3 is CASSQNAQQAFF. CDR3 nucleotides: TGCGCCAGCAGTCAGAACGCACAGCAAGCTTTCTTT.

To note about this clonotype: This may come from a read error, since a much larger clone is one base off. The gene calls are TRBV6-6 and TRBJ1-3; 9 bases map to TRBD1. In germline, CDR1 is MNHNY, CDR2 SVGAGI (reference sequence). The CDR3 has 16 residues. CDR3 protein: CAGSLGQGNSGNTIYF. For the CDR3, the DNA is TGTGCCGGCAGTTTAGGACAGGGGAACTCTGGAAACACCATATATTTT.

This clonotype was counted ten times or more. The CDR3 DNA follows: TGTGCCAGCAGTGAATCCGGGACAGGACCGAGTGAAGCTTTCTTT. Residues: CASSESGTGPSEAFF. The chain uses TRBV6-4 and TRBJ1-1; 8 nucleotides align to TRBD1. After removal of 3 bases from V and 7 bases from J, the junction contained 10 bases not matched to a gene. The CDR3 is 15 residues long. CDR1 and CDR2 from the germline V gene are MRHNA and SNTAGT.

V gene TRBV9 combines with J gene TRBJ2-5; 9 bases line up with TRBD1. CDR3 length: 15 amino acids. Germline V CDR1 and CDR2: SGDLS, YYNGEE. The J segment lost 5 bases and the V segment lost 3 bases, leaving 8 bases of the junction unmatched. The CDR3 sequence: CASSALGQGRETQYF. The CDR3 DNA reads as TGTGCCAGCAGCGCCCTGGGACAGGGACGTGAGACCCAGTACTTC. Variable domain in full (rest from reference TRBV9 and TRBJ2-5): DSGVTQTPKHLITATGQRVTLRCSPRSGDLSVYWYQQSLDQGLQFLIQYYNGEERAKGNILERFSAQQFPDLHSELNLSSLELGDSALYFCASSALGQGRETQYFGPGTRLLVL.

This clonotype showed up many times. The J gene is TRBJ1-5, the V gene TRBV28; tentatively, D is TRBD1 (6 bases). CDR3 length: 12 residues. The germline V gene encodes CDR1 MDHEN and CDR2 SYDVKM. V was shortened by 11 bases and J by 5 bases, with 13 bases between the two germline ends. The CDR3 reads CAVLAGDQPQHF. In nucleotides, the CDR3 is TGTGCCGTCTTGGCAGGGGATCAGCCCCAGCATTTT.

Ten or more counts support this clonotype. The genes are TRBV7-9 and TRBJ2-5, with D maybe TRBD1 (6 bases). From germline, CDR1 is SEHNR and CDR2 FQNEAQ (reference sequence). This CDR3 region has 14 residues. V dropped 0 bases and J dropped 4 bases, with 9 bases sitting between them. The CDR3 DNA follows: TGTGCCAGCAGCTTAGCGGAAGGGGGAGAGACCCAGTACTTC. This translates into CASSLAEGGETQYF.

For this clonotype: Possible read error: a much larger clone is one base away. This chain joins TRBV6-5 and TRBJ2-7, with 8 bases aligning to TRBD2. The CDR3 consists of 14 residues. CDR1 MNHEY and CDR2 SVGAGI come from the germline V gene. Trimming took 6 bases from V and 6 from J; bases not matched to a gene: 10. This CDR3 reads CASSLAGTRAEQYF. CDR3 bases: TGTGCCAGCAGCCTGGCCGGGACTAGGGCCGAGCAGTACTTC.

This chain uses TRBV10-3 with TRBJ1-3; tentatively, D is TRBD1 (5 bases). Germline V gives CDR1 ENHRY, CDR2 SYGVKD. The V and J ends lost 3 bases and 0 bases respectively, with 12 bases between them. The CDR3 runs to 16 residues. CDR3 in amino acids: CAISDRAPLSGNTIYF. As DNA, the CDR3 is TGTGCCATCAGTGACAGGGCCCCTCTCTCTGGAAACACCATATATTTT.

This clonotype was picked up many times. This chain joins TRBV5-1 and TRBJ1-2, with TRBD1 matching over 9 bases. V lost 4 bases and J lost 7; bases outside the gene matches: 8. The CDR3 spans 14 residues. Germline V gives CDR1 SGHRS, CDR2 YFSETQ. The CDR3 protein is CASSAGQGIRGYTF. For the CDR3, the DNA is TGCGCCAGCAGCGCGGGACAGGGAATCCGTGGCTACACCTTC.

This sequence joins TRBV7-9 and TRBJ1-2; D perhaps matches TRBD1 (5 bases). Trimming removed 11 bases at V and 4 bases at J, with 20 bases between. The CDR3 has 14 residues. Germline V CDR1 and CDR2: SEHNR, FQNEAQ (reference sequence). The CDR3 DNA reads TGTGCCTCCTCCCAGGGCTTGAGAGCCTATGGCTACACCTTC. Its protein product is CASSQGLRAYGYTF.

The sample holds many counts of this clonotype. This chain links TRBV6-2 or TRBV6-3 with TRBJ2-2, with D uncertain. V gave up 4 bases and J gave up 3 bases, with 6 bases separating them. The CDR3 has 13 amino acids. CDR1 and CDR2 from the germline V gene are MNHEY and SVGEGT. This CDR3 is CASSSWDTGELFF. CDR3 sequence (DNA): TGTGCCAGCAGTTCCTGGGACACCGGGGAGCTGTTTTTT.

This clonotype appeared many times. V is TRBV7-8 and J is TRBJ1-1; D may be TRBD1 (6 bases). Germline assignment: CDR1 SGHVS and CDR2 FQNEAQ. The CDR3 spans 14 residues. V was pared by 5 bases and J by 1 base, with 11 bases between. As DNA, the CDR3 is TGTGCCAGCAGCCCAGGGGCAAGGAACACTGAAGCTTTCTTT. Protein product: CASSPGARNTEAFF. Looking up the rest from reference TRBV7-8 and TRBJ1-1 gives the full variable domain: GAGVSQSPRYKVAKRGQDVALRCDPISGHVSLFWYQQALGQGPEFLTYFQNEAQLDKSGLPSDRFFAERPEGSVSTLKIQRTQQEDSAVYLCASSPGARNTEAFFGQGTRLTVV.

The chain carries TRBV29-1 and TRBJ2-2, with 7 bases that match TRBD2. Germline-derived CDR1 and CDR2 are SQVTM and ANQGSEA. There are 15 residues in the CDR3. V trimming: 8 bases; J trimming: 1 base; junction bases outside the gene matches: 10. In DNA form, the CDR3 reads TGCAGCAGTTACGTGGGGAGGGGGAACACCGGGGAGCTGTTTTTT. Its translation is CSSYVGRGNTGELFF.

This clonotype was seen once. This sequence joins TRBV11-2 and TRBJ1-2; no definite D call. Germline V gives CDR1 SGHAT, CDR2 FQNNGV. Trimming took 10 bases from V and 4 from J, leaving 13 bases between them. The CDR3 is 12 amino acids. CDR3 coding DNA: TGTGCCACTTCCAGAGTTTCCTATGGCTACACCTTC. It specifies CATSRVSYGYTF.

Regarding this clonotype: One end of the junction fails to match germline, which may point to a read error. J is TRBJ1-2 and V is TRBV20-1; a possible D gene is TRBD1 (5 bases). Germline V lookup: CDR1 DFQATT, CDR2 SNEGSKA (reference sequence). CDR3 size: 8 residues. For the CDR3, the DNA is TGCAGTGCTAGGGGGCGAGACTTC. Its protein is CSARGRDF.

This clonotype has at least ten counts. The chain has TRBV7-2 and TRBJ2-7; D remains ambiguous. This CDR3 spans 15 amino acids. Germline CDR1 and CDR2: SGHTA and FQGNSA. V lost 4 bases, J lost 0 bases, and 13 bases lay in between. This chain's CDR3 is CASSSTPVSSYEQYF. The CDR3 coding sequence is TGTGCCAGCAGCTCAACTCCGGTGAGCTCCTACGAGCAGTACTTC.

This clonotype has ten or more counts. The gene calls are TRBV28 and TRBJ1-2; D gene uncertain. There are 12 residues in the CDR3. Germline V gene data show CDR1 as MDHEN and CDR2 as SYDVKM. Trimming shortened V by 5 bases and J by 4 bases, and 8 bases separated the two germline ends. The CDR3 sequence: CASSPSSYGYTF. In DNA, the CDR3 is TGTGCCAGCAGTCCCTCCTCCTATGGCTACACCTTC.

This clonotype has a handful of counts. The chain employs TRBV19 and TRBJ1-5; D possibly corresponds to TRBD1 (5 bases). The CDR3 totals 16 residues. Trimming took 8 bases from V and 0 from J, leaving 17 bases between them. Germline V gene data show CDR1 as LNHDA and CDR2 as SQIVND (reference sequence). CDR3 sequence reads: CASGADRLYSNQPQHF. CDR3 coding DNA: TGTGCCAGTGGGGCCGACAGACTATATAGCAATCAGCCCCAGCATTTT.